Below, one T cell receptor (beta chain) is given with its context. The antigen remains unidentified. The sample comes from a study of cytomegalovirus exposure and HLA in healthy donors. Study-wide points: In a later analysis, compared with equally common non-associated chains, HLA-associated beta chains were more expanded. In vitro experiments confirmed that three CMV-associated chains were specific for CMV antigens. In an earlier analysis, most TCR beta V segments were productive about 87% or about 30% of the time. TCR beta chain V- and J-gene trimming was linked, in a later analysis, to a missense variant in DCLRE1C.

It was with 60 Vbeta and 13 Jbeta primers that the PCR ran. Profiling relied on immunoSEQ multiplex PCR, and the TCRdb table lists in-frame clones only, not all of them. The table shows about 270,000 clones, with more than 55% occurring only once. CDR1 is SGDLS and CDR2 is YYNGEE in the germline V gene. V was clipped by 2 bases and J by 7 bases, with 16 bases between them. This CDR3 comprises 15 residues. Sequenced material: PBMCs. The chain has TRBV9 and TRBJ2-1; D possibly corresponds to TRBD1 (6 bases). The receptor comes from a female donor in good health and CMV-seronegative. CDR3 sequence reads: CASSVLTGHRNEQFF. CDR3 coding DNA: TGTGCCAGCAGCGTGCTAACGGGACACCGGAATGAGCAGTTCTTC.